This TCR beta chain comes out of a study of blood T cell repertoires in COVID-19 (dated by TCRdb to 2018 to 2021). Background on the whole study: Collaborator samples came from the United States, Italy and Spain and covered acute and convalescent phases of COVID-19. The samples were drawn from the first 160 participants of the ongoing ImmuneRACE study and from about 1,200 subjects provided by 6 global collaborators. The repertoires were released in a freely available public database meant as a resource for research on the immune response to SARS-CoV-2. Sample metadata almost always included a de-identified subject ID, COVID-19 status, age in years and sex. The prospective study material was composed of cDNA or gDNA derived from T cells, B-cell-depleted T cells, or PBMCs. Subjects who had been exposed to COVID-19, were actively infected with it, or had recovered from it provided the deeply sampled blood TCRbeta repertoires that made up the dataset. Where HLA class I and class II types were available, the types were taken from metadata supplied by the sample provider, not from assay-based typing. Study-level results and caveats: Clinical and demographic metadata were provided uncurated, with the amount varying by source and participant.

The immunoSEQ Assay, a bias-controlled multiplex PCR, was used to amplify TCRbeta CDR3 regions from genomic DNA. The paper's data handling went like this. Nucleated cell counts per sample were estimated from amplification of reference gene primers within the assay. Sequence reads were collapsed and filtered to measure the absolute abundance of every unique TCRbeta CDR3 rearrangement. For each sample, productive Simpson clonality was calculated by taking the square root of Simpson's diversity index across productive rearrangements. TCRdb carries this immuneACCESS record with in-frame sequences only. Its versions omit some clonotypes, under half of them owing to an unresolved V gene in the studies checked, with the rest unexplained. The V and J calls and the clone size are those of that table, but D and trimming were determined from the DNA. This sample has roughly 150,000 clones in its table, and roughly 87% of those were observed once. The ten largest clones capture about 4.7% of the sample.

Each collaborating institution followed its own protocols to collect whole blood in K2EDTA tubes. For TCRbeta analysis, collaborators shipped samples as frozen whole blood, isolated PBMCs, or DNA extracted from either of those sample types. CDR1 SGHVS and CDR2 FQNEAQ are derived from the germline V gene. The junction shows trimming of 2 bases on V and 7 bases on J, plus 6 bases between the germline ends. Counted from cysteine to phenylalanine, this CDR3 has 12 amino acids. CDR3 DNA only is kept here, 36 bases in frame from base 1. Worth noting for this clone: It has no known antigen specificity. No base quality information exists; no much larger clone differs at one position.

The sequence links TRBV7-8 to TRBJ2-1; there is no confident call for the D gene. What was sequenced was peripheral blood. The source is a human donor in a cohort sampled during active COVID-19. The CDR3 protein sequence reads: CASSLNLNEQFF. The DNA reads TGTGCCAGCAGCTTAAATTTAAATGAGCAGTTCTTC. Reference TRBV7-8 and TRBJ2-1 proteins supply the regions before and after the CDR3; the full variable domain is: GAGVSQSPRYKVAKRGQDVALRCDPISGHVSLFWYQQALGQGPEFLTYFQNEAQLDKSGLPSDRFFAERPEGSVSTLKIQRTQQEDSAVYLCASSLNLNEQFFGPGTRLTVL.